This record covers a single TCR beta chain. Antigen unknown. TCRdb reprocessed the 5' RACE reads via MiXCR and lists one record per CDR3 protein. The sample yields 620,000 or so distinct CDR3 sequences, roughly 12% seen once. These data are taken from a study of T cells after yellow fever vaccination. In the study overall: Fractions containing few cells were prepared with SMART-Seq v4 Ultra Low Input.

This CDR3 spans 15 amino acids. Germline lookup yields CDR1 SGHNT and CDR2 YYREEE (reference sequence). Trimming took 0 bases from V and 3 from J, leaving 12 bases between them. Whole-study findings and limits: Reappearance after the booster was seen for most primary-vaccination clones, at 95% to 96% CD4 and more than 80% CD8. It was a weaker secondary response, yet one that peaked faster, at day 5 versus 15.

The V and J genes are TRBV5-4 and TRBJ2-5; weak D call: TRBD2 (6 bases). This clonotype was obtained from a man younger than 40 who received the YFV17D yellow fever vaccine. The sample consisted of PBMCs, taken on the day of the yellow fever booster vaccination. The DNA for the CDR3 is TGTGCCAGCAGCTTGGGAGGCGGGAAGAAAGAGACCCAGTACTTC. Protein: CASSLGGGKKETQYF.